This entry features one T cell receptor beta chain sequence. Germline V gene lookup returns CDR1 SGHTA and CDR2 FQGTGA. The CDR3 sequence is 17 residues long. Trimming cost V 2 bases and J 1 base, with 14 bases left between them. The data derive from a study of blood T cell repertoires in COVID-19. Authors' processing steps: Estimated nucleated cell counts came from reference gene primer amplification. Libraries were prepared by immunoSEQ multiplex PCR; TCRdb keeps only in-frame clonotypes and omits some of them. The V and J calls and clone size are taken from that table; D and trimming were inferred from the DNA. This table holds more than 150,000 clones, approximately 81% found once.

The sequenced sample consisted of peripheral blood. The receptor's source is a man in his late teens or twenties with active or convalescent COVID-19. The chain recombines TRBV7-3 with TRBJ2-2, with D possibly matching TRBD2 (5 bases). The CDR3 region is CASSLRYTTRNTGELFF. DNA for the CDR3: TGTGCCAGCAGCTTACGTTACACAACTAGGAACACCGGGGAGCTGTTTTTT. Filled out from reference TRBV7-3 and TRBJ2-2, the complete variable domain reads GAGVSQTPSNKVTEKGKYVELRCDPISGHTALYWYRQSLGQGPEFLIYFQGTGAADDSGLPNDRFFAVRPEGSVSTLKIQRTERGDSAVYLCASSLRYTTRNTGELFFGEGSRLTVL.